The clone carrying this T cell receptor (beta chain) was observed a handful of times. A single record per CDR3 protein comes from TCRdb applying MiXCR to the RT-PCR reads. The sample comprises around 530,000 distinct CDR3 sequences, 16% of which are singletons, and less than 4% rests with the top ten. Losses at the gene ends were 0 bases for V and 8 bases for J; bases not matched to a gene: 15. There are 19 residues in the CDR3. CDR1 MNHEY and CDR2 SVGAGI come from the germline V gene. This entry comes from a study of response to subunit inactivated influenza vaccine. The chain recombines TRBV6-5 with TRBJ2-3, with 12 bases lining up with TRBD2. This clonotype was sampled from a man aged 45-69 years who received an inactivated influenza vaccine. The specimen comprised CD4+ T cells sorted from PBMCs, sampled roughly 24 months after vaccination. CDR3 region: CASSYSMALAGGPRSTQYF. CDR3 DNA sequence: TGTGCCAGCAGTTACTCGATGGCTCTAGCGGGGGGGCCGAGGAGTACGCAGTATTTT.